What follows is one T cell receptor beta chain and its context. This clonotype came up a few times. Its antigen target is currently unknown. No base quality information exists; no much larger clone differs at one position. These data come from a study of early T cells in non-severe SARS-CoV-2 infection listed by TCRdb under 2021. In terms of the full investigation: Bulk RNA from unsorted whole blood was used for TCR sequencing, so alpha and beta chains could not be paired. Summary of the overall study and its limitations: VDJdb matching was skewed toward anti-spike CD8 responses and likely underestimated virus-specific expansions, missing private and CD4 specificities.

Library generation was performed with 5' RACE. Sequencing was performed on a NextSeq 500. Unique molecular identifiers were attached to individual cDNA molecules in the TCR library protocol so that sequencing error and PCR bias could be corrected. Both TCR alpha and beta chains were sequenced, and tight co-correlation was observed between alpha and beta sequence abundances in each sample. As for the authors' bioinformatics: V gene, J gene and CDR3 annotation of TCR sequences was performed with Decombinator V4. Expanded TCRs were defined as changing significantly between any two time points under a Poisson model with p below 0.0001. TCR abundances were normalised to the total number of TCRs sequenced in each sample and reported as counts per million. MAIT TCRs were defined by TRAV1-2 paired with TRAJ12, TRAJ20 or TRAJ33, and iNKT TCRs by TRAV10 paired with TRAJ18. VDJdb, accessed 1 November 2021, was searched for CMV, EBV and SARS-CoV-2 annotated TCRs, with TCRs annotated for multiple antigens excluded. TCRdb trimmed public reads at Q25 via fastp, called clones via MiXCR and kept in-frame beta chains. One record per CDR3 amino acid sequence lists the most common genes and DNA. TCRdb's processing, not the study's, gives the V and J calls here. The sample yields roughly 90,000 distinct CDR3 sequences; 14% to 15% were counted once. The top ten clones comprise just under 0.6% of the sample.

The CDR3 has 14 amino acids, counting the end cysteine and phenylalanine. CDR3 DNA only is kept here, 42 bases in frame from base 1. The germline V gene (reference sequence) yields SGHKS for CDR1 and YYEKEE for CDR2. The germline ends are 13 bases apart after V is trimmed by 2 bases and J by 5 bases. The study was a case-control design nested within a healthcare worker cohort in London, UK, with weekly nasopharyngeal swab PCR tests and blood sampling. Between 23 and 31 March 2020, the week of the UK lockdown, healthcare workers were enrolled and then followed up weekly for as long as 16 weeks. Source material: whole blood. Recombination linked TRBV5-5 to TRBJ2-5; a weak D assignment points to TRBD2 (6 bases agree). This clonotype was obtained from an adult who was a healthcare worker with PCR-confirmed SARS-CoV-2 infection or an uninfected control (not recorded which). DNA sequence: TGTGCCAGCAGCTTACGGGGAGGACTGGAGACCCAGTACTTC. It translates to CASSLRGGLETQYF.